Given below is one T cell receptor (beta chain) in context. This sample is part of a study of shared T cell receptors in the human thymus. Assay used: immunoSEQ multiplex PCR; TCRdb lists only in-frame clones, some missing. The sample contains 500,000 to 850,000 clones, more than 70% of which appear only once. Germline CDR1 is SGHRS and CDR2 is YFSETQ. The length of the CDR3 is 16 residues. Trimming removed 5 bases at V and 6 bases at J, with 23 bases between. These same records also appear under a second study, on human thymus T cells. That work contributes: Related work showed strongly overlapping thymic repertoires across unrelated individuals.

The sequenced sample was thymocytes. J is TRBJ1-2 and V is TRBV5-1; a possible D gene is TRBD1 (5 bases). The sequence derives from a boy less than two years old with a congenital heart defect. Here the CDR3 reads CASSSGKTVILNGYTF. CDR3 DNA sequence: TGCGCCAGCAGTTCAGGGAAGACTGTCATATTGAATGGCTACACCTTC.